One and the same sample provided the 22 T cell receptor beta chains below, sequenced in a study of T cells in Graves' hyperthyroidism and ophthalmopathy. TCR beta CDR3 region amplification was performed from RNA transcripts. Researchers ran a first-round RT-PCR on the TCR CDR3 using the HTBI primer set. One entry per CDR3 protein results from TCRdb running MiXCR on the multiplex PCR reads. The sample comprises some 650,000 distinct CDR3 sequences, approximately 15% of which are singletons, and 2.5% to 4% rests with the top ten. Sequencing used blood. Receptors originate from a woman in her thirties or forties with Graves' ophthalmopathy.

This clonotype showed up just a few times. The chain has TRBV29-1 and TRBJ2-3; a weak D match, TRBD2 (5 bases). From germline, CDR1 is SQVTM and CDR2 ANQGSEA. This CDR3 region has 16 residues. V was cut by 6 bases and J by 4 bases, with 23 bases left in between. The chain's CDR3 is CSVTSRTRVLADTQYF. CDR3 DNA: TGCAGCGTGACATCCAGGACTCGCGTACTCGCAGATACGCAGTATTTT.

This clonotype was detected a few times. This sequence may be a read error, since a much larger clone differs from it by one base. The V gene is TRBV12-3 or TRBV12-4, the J gene TRBJ2-7; D is unresolved. V lost 0 bases to trimming and J lost 7 bases, with 16 bases between them. The CDR3 has 15 residues. The CDR3 is CASSLARTSDREQYF. The CDR3 DNA reads TGTGCCAGCAGTTTAGCTAGGACCTCAGATCGGGAGCAGTACTTC.

There are a few counts of this clonotype. The rearrangement joins TRBV2 to TRBJ1-4, with 10 bases lining up with TRBD1. Germline CDR1 SNHLY, CDR2 FYNNEI. The junction had 4 bases not matched to a gene; V was cut back by 3 bases and J by 3 bases. This CDR3 is 16 amino acids long. CDR3 sequence: CASSERGTGANEKLFF. The CDR3 DNA reads as TGTGCCAGCAGTGAGCGGGGGACAGGGGCTAATGAAAAACTGTTTTTT.

As to this clonotype: The germline gene is not matched at one end of the junction; a read error may be the cause. This chain uses TRBV5-5 with TRBJ1-3; no reliable D call. CDR3 length equals 14 residues. Germline assignment: CDR1 SGHKS and CDR2 YYEKEE (reference sequence). DNA of the CDR3: TGTGCCAGCAGCCAACTGAGCTCTGGAAACGCCATATATTTT. It translates to CASSQLSSGNAIYF.

The genes are TRBV6-1 and TRBJ2-1, with 11 bases aligning to TRBD1. This CDR3 spans 15 amino acids. V lost 1 base to trimming and J lost 9 bases; unmatched junction nucleotides: 5. Germline V gives CDR1 MNHNS, CDR2 SASEGT. CDR3 in DNA: TGTGCCAGCAGTGAAGGTGGGACAGGGGGATTTGAGCAGTTCTTC. Translating it yields CASSEGGTGGFEQFF.

The chain combines TRBV11-2 with TRBJ2-7; maybe TRBD1 (6 bases). This CDR3 spans 14 amino acids. V was trimmed by 5 bases and J by 2 bases, leaving 13 bases between them. The V gene's germline CDR1 is SGHAT and CDR2 FQNNGV. The CDR3 coding sequence is TGTGCCAGCAGCGCCTCACAGGGCCCCTACGAGCAGTACTTC. Protein product: CASSASQGPYEQYF. The complete variable domain, with remaining parts taken from reference TRBV11-2 and TRBJ2-7, reads EAGVAQSPRYKIIEKRQSVAFWCNPISGHATLYWYQQILGQGPKLLIQFQNNGVVDDSQLPKDRFSAERLKGVDSTLKIQPAKLEDSAVYLCASSASQGPYEQYFGPGTRLTVT.

This clonotype was counted at least ten times. The gene calls are TRBV27 and TRBJ1-1; no firm D call. V lost 6 bases and J 1 base, leaving 12 bases between the germline ends. Germline loops: CDR1 MNHEY, CDR2 SMNVEV (reference sequence). This CDR3 region has 14 residues. As DNA, the CDR3 is TGTGCCAGCAGCATCGCTGGTCGGAACACTGAAGCTTTCTTT. Encoded protein: CASSIAGRNTEAFF.

This clonotype was counted between two and nine times. V gene TRBV4-1 combines with J gene TRBJ2-3; maybe TRBD1 (6 bases). The V end lost 1 base, the J end lost 2 bases, and 13 bases lay between the germline ends. The CDR3 extends over 16 amino acids. Germline-derived CDR1 and CDR2 are MGHRA and YSYEKL. The CDR3 spells CASSQGGLASTDTQYF. The CDR3 coding sequence is TGCGCCAGCAGCCAAGGGGGGCTAGCCTCCACAGATACGCAGTATTTT.

This clonotype was observed many times. The chain links TRBV3-1 to TRBJ2-5; no firm D call. Germline values: CDR1 LGHDT, CDR2 YNNKEL (reference sequence). Trimming took 3 bases from V and 1 from J, leaving 6 bases between them. This CDR3 has 13 amino acids. DNA of the CDR3: TGTGCCAGCAGCCAGGCAGGCCAAGAGACCCAGTACTTC. It encodes CASSQAGQETQYF.

This clonotype was observed a few times. The chain carries TRBV11-2 and TRBJ2-5, with 7 bases fitting TRBD1. The CDR3 totals 16 residues. V trimming: 1 base; J trimming: 5 bases; junction bases outside the gene matches: 10. CDR1 and CDR2 (germline): SGHAT, FQNNGV. CDR3 loop: CASSLGGTVSGETQYF. CDR3 nucleotides: TGTGCCAGCAGCTTAGGGGGGACAGTGAGTGGGGAGACCCAGTACTTC.

This chain joins TRBV20-1 and TRBJ2-7; 11 nucleotides align to TRBD1. This CDR3 has 13 amino acids. J was trimmed by 4 bases and V by 6 bases; bases with no gene match: 5. Germline V lookup: CDR1 DFQATT, CDR2 SNEGSKA (reference sequence). DNA of the CDR3: TGCAGTGCAGACCGGGACAGGGGGTACGAGCAGTACTTC. This gives the protein CSADRDRGYEQYF.

The chain is built from TRBV12-3 or TRBV12-4 and TRBJ2-3, with D possibly TRBD2 on 6 matching bases. V was trimmed by 3 bases and J by 3 bases, leaving 13 bases between them. CDR3 length equals 15 residues. The CDR3 nucleotides are TGTGCCAGCAGTTTCGCTAGCGAGGTAACAGATACGCAGTATTTT. This encodes CASSFASEVTDTQYF.

This clonotype came up many times. The chain uses TRBV12-3 or TRBV12-4 and TRBJ2-7; 9 bases are a match to TRBD1. V gave up 6 bases and J gave up 8 bases; unmatched junction bases: 5. This CDR3 is 12 amino acids long. CDR3 DNA: TGTGCCAGCAGCTGGGGACAGGGACAGCAGTACTTC. Residues: CASSWGQGQQYF.

This clonotype was found many times. The chain employs TRBV11-1 and TRBJ2-5; the match to TRBD1 covers 9 bases. Germline values: CDR1 SGHAT, CDR2 FQDESV (reference sequence). There are 14 residues in the CDR3. With 8 bases clipped from V and 5 bases from J, the junction kept 9 bases outside the gene matches. CDR3 sequence (DNA): TGTGCCAGCTGGAACAGGGGGCGCTGGGAGACCCAGTACTTC. This gives the protein CASWNRGRWETQYF.

The chain uses TRBV6-1 and TRBJ2-5; the D gene is possibly TRBD1 (6 bases). The germline CDR1 and CDR2 sequences are MNHNS and SASEGT. The CDR3 loop spans 14 amino acids. V lost 5 bases and J lost 4, with 14 bases in between. In nucleotides, the CDR3 is TGTGCCAGCAGTCACAGGGACGAGGGAGAGACCCAGTACTTC. The encoded protein is CASSHRDEGETQYF.

V is TRBV25-1 and J is TRBJ2-7; D might be TRBD1 (5 bases). CDR1 is MGHDK and CDR2 is SYGVNS in the germline V gene. The CDR3 extends over 10 amino acids. V was cut by 8 bases and J by 5 bases, with 7 bases left in between. The CDR3 DNA is TGTGCCAGCGCCAGGGACGAGCAGTACTTC. It encodes CASARDEQYF.

This clonotype was detected many times. The chain recombines TRBV12-3 or TRBV12-4 with TRBJ2-1; D is undetermined. V was shortened by 2 bases and J by 0 bases, with 8 bases between the two germline ends. The CDR3 is 15 amino acids. This CDR3 reads CASSLYPSSYNEQFF. The CDR3 coding sequence is TGTGCCAGCAGTTTATACCCTAGCTCCTACAATGAGCAGTTCTTC.

The V call is TRBV12-3 or TRBV12-4, the J call TRBJ1-4, with D tentatively TRBD1 (6 bases). The V gene lost 0 bases and the J gene lost 3 bases, with 11 bases spanning the gap. The CDR3 runs to 16 residues. The CDR3 bases are TGTGCCAGCAGTTTAGCCTCAGGGGTGGCTAATGAAAAACTGTTTTTT. Residues: CASSLASGVANEKLFF.

The rearrangement links TRBV6-1 to TRBJ2-5; TRBD2 matches 7 bases. The ends lost 6 bases at V and 13 bases at J; junction bases unmatched: 17. The length of the CDR3 is 14 residues. Germline CDR1 MNHNS, CDR2 SASEGT. The CDR3 loop reads CASSPPGTTSNWYF. The CDR3 DNA sequence: TGTGCCAGCAGCCCGCCCGGGACTACGTCGAACTGGTACTTC.

This sequence joins TRBV5-1 and TRBJ2-1; 9 bases line up with TRBD2. V lost 2 bases and J lost 8; bases outside the gene matches: 8. Germline V CDR1 and CDR2: SGHRS, YFSETQ. The CDR3 is made up of 15 amino acids. The CDR3 DNA reads TGCGCCAGCAGCTTTGTGTGGCGGGGGGGCGATGAGCAGTTCTTC. This sequence encodes CASSFVWRGGDEQFF.

This clonotype came up many times. The chain recombines TRBV5-1 with TRBJ1-5; D not resolved. The germline V gene encodes CDR1 SGHRS and CDR2 YFSETQ. Trimming pared 4 bases from V and 0 bases from J, leaving 11 bases between. This CDR3 spans 15 amino acids. The CDR3: CASSPSGDSNQPQHF. CDR3 nucleotides: TGCGCCAGCAGCCCCAGCGGGGATAGCAATCAGCCCCAGCATTTT.

This clonotype was detected ten times or more. The chain joins TRBV30 to TRBJ2-3; D not certain. This CDR3 region has 14 residues. Germline CDR1 reads GTSNPN; CDR2 reads SVGIG (reference sequence). The germline V and J ends were trimmed by 0 bases and 4 bases, with 11 bases remaining between them. The CDR3 loop reads CAWSVYSGSDTQYF. CDR3 in DNA: TGTGCCTGGAGTGTATATAGTGGATCAGATACGCAGTATTTT. Using reference TRBV30 and TRBJ2-3 for the parts outside the CDR3, the full variable domain is SQTIHQWPATLVQPVGSPLSLECTVEGTSNPNLYWYRQAAGRGLQLLFYSVGIGQISSEVPQNLSASRPQDRQFILSSKKLLLSDSGFYLCAWSVYSGSDTQYFGPGTRLTVL.